These T cell receptor beta chains were read from a single sample in a study of T-cell memory formation after mild COVID-19. TCRdb re-analysed the 5' RACE reads in MiXCR, keeping a single row per CDR3 protein. Among about 470,000 distinct CDR3 sequences, 15% to 20% were seen once, and the ten largest hold 9% to 15%. The sequencing input was PBMCs or a T cell subset sorted from them (not recorded which). All receptors come from an adult woman who had mild COVID-19 (a few samples of this study predate the infection). Cell type and time point are not known. Both conserved end residues are part of each CDR3. Fields, in order: D gene, clone size, V gene, CDR3 length, J gene, CDR3 DNA, CDR3 protein. D genes are given only for firm matches. A row's size may be missing; if present it is once, few, many or a size class.

D gene: -
clone size: -
V gene: TRBV12-3/TRBV12-4
CDR3 length: 14
J gene: TRBJ2-3
CDR3 DNA: TGTGCCAGCAGTCCAACAGGGCCCACAGATACGCAGTATTTT
CDR3 protein: CASSPTGPTDTQYF

D gene: -
clone size: many
V gene: TRBV5-1
CDR3 length: 14
J gene: TRBJ2-7
CDR3 DNA: TGTGCCAGCAGTTTGGGGTCGAGCTCCTACGAGCAGTACTTC
CDR3 protein: CASSLGSSSYEQYF

D gene: -
clone size: few
V gene: TRBV5-1
CDR3 length: 16
J gene: TRBJ2-2
CDR3 DNA: TGCGCCAGCAGCTACGGCCAAGGACGGAACACCGGGGAGCTGTTTTTT
CDR3 protein: CASSYGQGRNTGELFF

D gene: -
clone size: few
V gene: TRBV12-3/TRBV12-4
CDR3 length: 11
J gene: TRBJ2-7
CDR3 DNA: TGTGCCAGCAGCCCCGCTCACGAGCAGTACTTC
CDR3 protein: CASSPAHEQYF

D gene: -
clone size: many
V gene: TRBV24-1
CDR3 length: 12
J gene: TRBJ2-3
CDR3 DNA: TGTGCCACCGGTGAGGCCACAGATACGCAGTATTTT
CDR3 protein: CATGEATDTQYF

D gene: -
clone size: -
V gene: TRBV27
CDR3 length: 16
J gene: TRBJ1-5
CDR3 DNA: TGTGCCAGCAGCTCCCAAATTCCGGGGGGCGGTCAGCCCCAGCATTTT
CDR3 protein: CASSSQIPGGGQPQHF

D gene: TRBD2
clone size: -
V gene: TRBV6-5
CDR3 length: 15
J gene: TRBJ2-7
CDR3 DNA: TGTGCCAGCAGTGCCCCGGGACTAGTTTCTGTCGAGCAGTACTTC
CDR3 protein: CASSAPGLVSVEQYF

D gene: TRBD1
clone size: few
V gene: TRBV3-1
CDR3 length: 19
J gene: TRBJ2-1
CDR3 DNA: TGTGCCAGCAGCCATGTCCCGGGACAGGGTGGTTTTAGCTACAATGAGCAGTTCTTC
CDR3 protein: CASSHVPGQGGFSYNEQFF

D gene: TRBD1
clone size: -
V gene: TRBV28
CDR3 length: 16
J gene: TRBJ2-1
CDR3 DNA: TGTGCCAGCAGTTTACCCGGGACAGGGAATAACAATGAGCAGTTCTTC
CDR3 protein: CASSLPGTGNNNEQFF

D gene: TRBD2
clone size: -
V gene: TRBV13
CDR3 length: 16
J gene: TRBJ2-2
CDR3 DNA: TGTGCCAGCAGCCTGCGACTAGCGGGAGATACCGGGGAGCTGTTTTTT
CDR3 protein: CASSLRLAGDTGELFF

D gene: -
clone size: -
V gene: TRBV7-9
CDR3 length: 13
J gene: TRBJ1-1
CDR3 DNA: TGTGCCAGCAGCTTAGAGACGGCGGGTGAAGCTTTCTTT
CDR3 protein: CASSLETAGEAFF

D gene: TRBD1
clone size: -
V gene: TRBV19
CDR3 length: 15
J gene: TRBJ1-2
CDR3 DNA: TGTGCCAGTAGTATATCATCTCAGGGGGACTATGGCTACACCTTC
CDR3 protein: CASSISSQGDYGYTF

D gene: TRBD1
clone size: -
V gene: TRBV6-5
CDR3 length: 14
J gene: TRBJ2-3
CDR3 DNA: TGTGCCAGCAGGAGGGGGCGTCTGACAGATACGCAGTATTTT
CDR3 protein: CASRRGRLTDTQYF

D gene: TRBD1
clone size: few
V gene: TRBV18
CDR3 length: 16
J gene: TRBJ1-5
CDR3 DNA: TGTGCCAGCTCTCTCGACAGGGCTGTCGGAGGGCAGCCCCAGCATTTT
CDR3 protein: CASSLDRAVGGQPQHF

D gene: -
clone size: few
V gene: TRBV12-5
CDR3 length: 19
J gene: TRBJ2-2
CDR3 DNA: TGTGCTAGTGGTTTGGTACTCTACAGGCAATCGAGGTGGACCGGGGAGCTGTTTTTT
CDR3 protein: CASGLVLYRQSRWTGELFF

D gene: -
clone size: -
V gene: TRBV2
CDR3 length: 14
J gene: TRBJ1-4
CDR3 DNA: TGTGCCAGCAGCCGACAGGCAACTAATGAAAAACTGTTTTTT
CDR3 protein: CASSRQATNEKLFF

D gene: -
clone size: -
V gene: TRBV6-6
CDR3 length: 14
J gene: TRBJ2-3
CDR3 DNA: TGTGCCAGCAGTTACTCGAGGTCAGGGGATACGCAGTATTTT
CDR3 protein: CASSYSRSGDTQYF

D gene: -
clone size: -
V gene: TRBV6-5
CDR3 length: 15
J gene: TRBJ1-1
CDR3 DNA: TGTGCCAGCAGTTACACGGGGGCTCCGAACACTGAAGCTTTCTTT
CDR3 protein: CASSYTGAPNTEAFF

D gene: -
clone size: few
V gene: TRBV20-1
CDR3 length: 15
J gene: TRBJ2-1
CDR3 DNA: TGCAGTCCCCACCTAATGAGGGGCAGATTGAATGAGCAGTTCTTC
CDR3 protein: CSPHLMRGRLNEQFF

D gene: TRBD2
clone size: -
V gene: TRBV19
CDR3 length: 16
J gene: TRBJ2-7
CDR3 DNA: TGTGCCAGTAGTAGACCACTAGCGGGACCTTCCTACGAGCAGTACTTC
CDR3 protein: CASSRPLAGPSYEQYF

D gene: -
clone size: -
V gene: TRBV29-1
CDR3 length: 13
J gene: TRBJ2-7
CDR3 DNA: TGCAGCGCTGCGGGACGGGACTCCTACGAGCAGTACTTC
CDR3 protein: CSAAGRDSYEQYF

D gene: TRBD2
clone size: -
V gene: TRBV20-1
CDR3 length: 17
J gene: TRBJ2-1
CDR3 DNA: TGCAGTGCTAGAGCTCTTAGCGGGATGAGCTCCTACAATGAGCAGTTCTTC
CDR3 protein: CSARALSGMSSYNEQFF

D gene: -
clone size: -
V gene: TRBV7-9
CDR3 length: 16
J gene: TRBJ2-3
CDR3 DNA: TGTGCCAGCAGCTTAGCGCGAGGGGCCGGGACAGATACGCAGTATTTT
CDR3 protein: CASSLARGAGTDTQYF

D gene: -
clone size: few
V gene: TRBV5-1
CDR3 length: 13
J gene: TRBJ2-3
CDR3 DNA: TGCGCCAGCAGCTTGGACAGACCAGATACGCAGTATTTT
CDR3 protein: CASSLDRPDTQYF

D gene: -
clone size: -
V gene: TRBV7-9
CDR3 length: 17
J gene: TRBJ1-5
CDR3 DNA: TGTGCCAGCAGCTTAGGCGTCGGGGGCGTGAGTGGGGAGCCCCAGCATTTT
CDR3 protein: CASSLGVGGVSGEPQHF

D gene: -
clone size: few
V gene: TRBV25-1
CDR3 length: 14
J gene: TRBJ2-4
CDR3 DNA: TGTGCCAGCAGTGAGGACTCAACGGGAAACATTCAGTACTTC
CDR3 protein: CASSEDSTGNIQYF

D gene: TRBD1
clone size: -
V gene: TRBV6-5
CDR3 length: 16
J gene: TRBJ1-1
CDR3 DNA: TGTGCCAGCAGAGTTACTCGGACAGGCTTGAACACTGAAGCTTTCTTT
CDR3 protein: CASRVTRTGLNTEAFF

D gene: TRBD1
clone size: few
V gene: TRBV6-1
CDR3 length: 14
J gene: TRBJ2-5
CDR3 DNA: TGTGCCAGCAGTGAAGCAGCAGGGGGAGAGACCCAGTACTTC
CDR3 protein: CASSEAAGGETQYF

D gene: TRBD1
clone size: -
V gene: TRBV2
CDR3 length: 14
J gene: TRBJ1-1
CDR3 DNA: TGTGCCAGCAGTGGACAGGGGCTTAACACTGAAGCTTTCTTT
CDR3 protein: CASSGQGLNTEAFF

D gene: -
clone size: few
V gene: TRBV5-1
CDR3 length: 15
J gene: TRBJ2-5
CDR3 DNA: TGCGCCAGCAGCTTGGGACAGGCCCGGGGGGAGACCCAGTACTTC
CDR3 protein: CASSLGQARGETQYF

D gene: -
clone size: -
V gene: TRBV25-1
CDR3 length: 16
J gene: TRBJ2-3
CDR3 DNA: TGTGCCAGCAGTGAATTCCCAGGGCAAAGCACAGATACGCAGTATTTT
CDR3 protein: CASSEFPGQSTDTQYF

D gene: -
clone size: -
V gene: TRBV18
CDR3 length: 17
J gene: TRBJ1-3
CDR3 DNA: TGTGCCAGCTCACCTCGGTCACAGGCAGGCTCTGGAAACACCATATATTTT
CDR3 protein: CASSPRSQAGSGNTIYF

D gene: -
clone size: -
V gene: TRBV25-1
CDR3 length: 13
J gene: TRBJ2-5
CDR3 DNA: TGTGCCAGCAGTGAAAACACCCAAGAGACCCAGTACTTC
CDR3 protein: CASSENTQETQYF

D gene: -
clone size: once
V gene: TRBV4-2
CDR3 length: 16
J gene: TRBJ1-2
CDR3 DNA: TGTGCCAGCAGCCATCCCCCCCAGGAGGATAACTATGGCTACACCTTC
CDR3 protein: CASSHPPQEDNYGYTF

D gene: TRBD1
clone size: -
V gene: TRBV24-1
CDR3 length: 18
J gene: TRBJ2-7
CDR3 DNA: TGTGCCACCAGCCCCCTAGGGACAGGAAAGGTACACTCCTACGAGCAGTACTTC
CDR3 protein: CATSPLGTGKVHSYEQYF

D gene: TRBD1
clone size: few
V gene: TRBV6-5
CDR3 length: 15
J gene: TRBJ2-5
CDR3 DNA: TGTGCCAGCAGTTACTCGATGGCAGGGGGCGAGACCCAGTACTTC
CDR3 protein: CASSYSMAGGETQYF

D gene: -
clone size: -
V gene: TRBV7-9
CDR3 length: 14
J gene: TRBJ1-5
CDR3 DNA: TGTGCCAGCAGCAGGGACACGGGGAATCAGCCCCAGCATTTT
CDR3 protein: CASSRDTGNQPQHF

D gene: -
clone size: -
V gene: TRBV2
CDR3 length: 13
J gene: TRBJ1-1
CDR3 DNA: TGTGCCAGCACGGGACGGATGAACACTGAAGCTTTCTTT
CDR3 protein: CASTGRMNTEAFF

D gene: -
clone size: -
V gene: TRBV4-3
CDR3 length: 14
J gene: TRBJ1-1
CDR3 DNA: TGCGCCAGCAGCATACGGGCCTTCAACACTGAAGCTTTCTTT
CDR3 protein: CASSIRAFNTEAFF

D gene: TRBD1
clone size: -
V gene: TRBV14
CDR3 length: 15
J gene: TRBJ1-6
CDR3 DNA: TGTGCCAGCAGCCAAATCCGGGACAGGGGGTCACCCCTCCACTTT
CDR3 protein: CASSQIRDRGSPLHF

D gene: -
clone size: -
V gene: TRBV7-6
CDR3 length: 13
J gene: TRBJ2-1
CDR3 DNA: TGTGCCAGCAGCCCCCTCCCCAACAATGAGCAGTTCTTC
CDR3 protein: CASSPLPNNEQFF

D gene: -
clone size: few
V gene: TRBV15
CDR3 length: 13
J gene: TRBJ1-5
CDR3 DNA: TGTGCCACCAGCAGAGGGGACAATCAGCCCCAGCATTTT
CDR3 protein: CATSRGDNQPQHF

D gene: -
clone size: -
V gene: TRBV12-3/TRBV12-4
CDR3 length: 14
J gene: TRBJ1-2
CDR3 DNA: TGTGCCAGCAGTCCCCCCTTAAATACGTATGGCTACACCTTC
CDR3 protein: CASSPPLNTYGYTF

D gene: -
clone size: many
V gene: TRBV20-1
CDR3 length: 13
J gene: TRBJ1-2
CDR3 DNA: TGCAGTGCCCGTAACAAAGACAACTATGGCTACACCTTC
CDR3 protein: CSARNKDNYGYTF

D gene: TRBD1
clone size: -
V gene: TRBV11-1
CDR3 length: 14
J gene: TRBJ2-7
CDR3 DNA: TGTGCCAGCAGCGGAGGGGGACAGGTCTACGAGCAGTACTTC
CDR3 protein: CASSGGGQVYEQYF

D gene: -
clone size: -
V gene: TRBV12-3/TRBV12-4
CDR3 length: 12
J gene: TRBJ1-5
CDR3 DNA: TGTGCCAGCAGGACCTACAATCAGCCCCAGCATTTT
CDR3 protein: CASRTYNQPQHF

D gene: -
clone size: few
V gene: TRBV12-3/TRBV12-4
CDR3 length: 12
J gene: TRBJ2-3
CDR3 DNA: TGTGCCAGCAGTTTTTGGGGGGGCCCCCAGTATTTT
CDR3 protein: CASSFWGGPQYF

D gene: -
clone size: -
V gene: TRBV20-1
CDR3 length: 8
J gene: TRBJ2-7
CDR3 DNA: TGCAGTGCCGACGAGCAGTACTTC
CDR3 protein: CSADEQYF

D gene: -
clone size: -
V gene: TRBV3-1
CDR3 length: 15
J gene: TRBJ2-7
CDR3 DNA: TGTGCCAGCAGCCAAGAAAGGTCCTGGACGAACGAGCAGTACTTC
CDR3 protein: CASSQERSWTNEQYF

D gene: TRBD2
clone size: few
V gene: TRBV7-2
CDR3 length: 16
J gene: TRBJ2-5
CDR3 DNA: TGTGCCAGCAGCCCCCCGTCACTAGCGGGGAGGGAGACCCAGTACTTC
CDR3 protein: CASSPPSLAGRETQYF

D gene: -
clone size: few
V gene: TRBV9
CDR3 length: 16
J gene: TRBJ2-1
CDR3 DNA: TGTGCCAGCAGCCCTAGATCGGGGGCCGGCTACAATGAGCAGTTCTTC
CDR3 protein: CASSPRSGAGYNEQFF

D gene: TRBD2
clone size: -
V gene: TRBV7-3
CDR3 length: 18
J gene: TRBJ2-2
CDR3 DNA: TGTGCCAGCAGCTTGTACCCGGGACTAGCGGAGGAGACCGGGGAGCTGTTTTTT
CDR3 protein: CASSLYPGLAEETGELFF